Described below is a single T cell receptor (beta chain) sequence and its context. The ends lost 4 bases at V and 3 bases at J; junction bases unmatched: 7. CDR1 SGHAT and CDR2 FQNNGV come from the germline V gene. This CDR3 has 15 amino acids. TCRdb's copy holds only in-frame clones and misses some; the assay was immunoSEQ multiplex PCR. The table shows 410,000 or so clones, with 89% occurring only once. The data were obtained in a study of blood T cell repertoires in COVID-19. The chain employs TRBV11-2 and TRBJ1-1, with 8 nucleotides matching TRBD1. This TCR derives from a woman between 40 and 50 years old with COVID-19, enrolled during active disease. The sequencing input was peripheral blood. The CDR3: CASSSIRGPDTEAFF. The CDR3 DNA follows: TGTGCCAGCAGCTCCATCAGGGGGCCGGACACTGAAGCTTTCTTT.